This entry concerns a single TCR beta chain. This sample stems from a study of cytomegalovirus exposure and HLA in healthy donors. CDR1 is LNHNV and CDR2 is YYDKDF in the germline V gene (reference sequence). Unmatched junction bases numbered 2, after V lost 1 base and J lost 7 bases. This CDR3 spans 15 amino acids. PCR was performed using 60 Vbeta and 13 Jbeta primers. Profiled with immunoSEQ multiplex PCR; TCRdb holds only in-frame clones, not every one. This table holds under 200,000 clones, 84% found once. The sequencing input was PBMCs. The source of this sequence is a man in his late teens or twenties in good health and CMV-seronegative. The gene calls are TRBV15 and TRBJ2-1, with 12 nucleotides matching TRBD2. DNA of the CDR3: TGTGCCACCAGCAGAGGACTAGCGGGAGTTAATGAGCAGTTCTTC. It translates to CATSRGLAGVNEQFF.